This T cell receptor beta chain was recorded in a study of blood T cell repertoires in COVID-19. Study context: The samples span acute and convalescent COVID-19 from the United States, Italy and Spain.

The CDR3 has 15 amino acids. Unmatched junction bases numbered 6, after V lost 4 bases and J lost 1 base. In germline, CDR1 is MDHEN, CDR2 SYDVKM. The assay was immunoSEQ multiplex PCR, and TCRdb's table has in-frame clones only and misses some. The repertoire includes approximately 210,000 clones, around 87% of them detected once, and roughly 7.2% sits in the top ten. The TCR sequence derives from a man aged 30-40 years in a cohort exposed to, infected with or recovered from COVID-19 (not recorded which). V gene TRBV28 combines with J gene TRBJ1-1; 7 bases map to TRBD1. Input material: PBMCs or T cells enriched from blood (not recorded which). The CDR3 coding sequence is TGTGCCAGCAGTTCCCCGACAGGGTGGAACACTGAAGCTTTCTTT. It specifies CASSSPTGWNTEAFF.